The rows below give T cell receptor beta chains drawn from one sample of a study of blood T cell repertoires in COVID-19. Here immunoSEQ multiplex PCR was the method, and the copy in TCRdb shows in-frame clones only, minus some. This table has 150,000 to 200,000 clones, over 70% appearing once. Sequencing input: PBMCs or T cells enriched from blood (not recorded which). These receptors all come from an older woman who had recovered from COVID-19. Each CDR3 is given with its conserved first and last residue. The D gene is left open where the match is weak. Clone size appears in some rows only: once, few, many, or a class for an expanded clone.

D gene,J gene,V gene,clone size,CDR3 protein,CDR3 DNA
.,TRBJ2-2,TRBV10-1,.,CASSDPTGSDTGELFF,TGCGCCAGCAGTGACCCTACAGGGTCGGACACCGGGGAGCTGTTTTTT
TRBD1,TRBJ1-2,TRBV5-4,few,CASSRRGQNYGYTF,TGTGCCAGCAGCCGAAGGGGACAGAACTATGGCTACACCTTC
TRBD1,TRBJ1-5,TRBV5-1,once,CASSPDTGGQPQHF,TGCGCCAGCAGCCCAGACACAGGGGGTCAGCCCCAGCATTTT
TRBD2,TRBJ2-7,TRBV2,few,CASRAGTISYEQYF,TGTGCCAGCAGAGCCGGGACTATCTCCTACGAGCAGTACTTC
.,TRBJ1-2,TRBV6-4,.,CASSADGQGGAYGYTF,TGTGCCAGCAGTGCCGACGGGCAGGGAGGTGCCTATGGCTACACCTTC
.,TRBJ1-1,TRBV7-2,.,CASSPSGISANTEAFF,TGTGCCAGCAGCCCCTCGGGTATTTCTGCGAACACTGAAGCTTTCTTT
TRBD2,TRBJ2-5,TRBV3-1/TRBV3-2,.,CASSQVTSGRGTQYF,TGTGCCAGCAGCCAAGTGACTAGCGGGCGGGGGACCCAGTACTTC
.,TRBJ2-7,TRBV2,.,CASWMRSSYEQYF,TGTGCCAGCTGGATGAGGAGCTCCTACGAGCAGTACTTC
TRBD1,TRBJ2-5,TRBV11-2,.,CASSLSPGGQETQYF,TGTGCCAGCAGCTTATCCCCAGGGGGTCAAGAGACCCAGTACTTC
TRBD1,TRBJ1-2,TRBV25-1,.,CASREQGASGYTF,TGTGCCAGCAGGGAACAGGGGGCTTCTGGCTACACCTTC
.,TRBJ1-2,TRBV5-1,once,CASSLAAGIPANYGYTF,TGCGCCAGCAGCTTGGCGGCAGGGATACCAGCTAACTATGGCTACACCTTC
.,TRBJ1-3,TRBV18,few,CASSPLGAQGSGNTIYF,TGTGCCAGCTCACCATTGGGGGCTCAGGGCTCTGGAAACACCATATATTTT
.,TRBJ2-2,TRBV7-7,.,CASSLVPTAENTGELFF,TGTGCCAGCAGCTTAGTCCCCACAGCCGAAAACACCGGGGAGCTGTTTTTT
TRBD2,TRBJ2-7,TRBV5-4,.,CASSRLAGGPGEQYF,TGTGCCAGCAGCCGACTAGCGGGAGGGCCGGGCGAGCAGTACTTC
TRBD1,TRBJ1-2,TRBV7-2,.,CASSTETGGLGGYTF,TGTGCCAGCAGCACAGAGACAGGGGGACTTGGAGGCTACACCTTC
.,TRBJ2-7,TRBV6-1,.,CASSGYRADFSYEQYF,TGTGCCAGCAGTGGATACAGGGCGGATTTCTCCTACGAGCAGTACTTC
.,TRBJ2-7,TRBV2,.,CASSDNRAYEQYF,TGTGCCAGCAGTGATAACAGGGCATACGAGCAGTACTTC
.,TRBJ2-3,TRBV5-1,.,CASRLPLDMPADTQYF,TGCGCCAGCAGGCTCCCACTGGACATGCCGGCAGATACGCAGTATTTT